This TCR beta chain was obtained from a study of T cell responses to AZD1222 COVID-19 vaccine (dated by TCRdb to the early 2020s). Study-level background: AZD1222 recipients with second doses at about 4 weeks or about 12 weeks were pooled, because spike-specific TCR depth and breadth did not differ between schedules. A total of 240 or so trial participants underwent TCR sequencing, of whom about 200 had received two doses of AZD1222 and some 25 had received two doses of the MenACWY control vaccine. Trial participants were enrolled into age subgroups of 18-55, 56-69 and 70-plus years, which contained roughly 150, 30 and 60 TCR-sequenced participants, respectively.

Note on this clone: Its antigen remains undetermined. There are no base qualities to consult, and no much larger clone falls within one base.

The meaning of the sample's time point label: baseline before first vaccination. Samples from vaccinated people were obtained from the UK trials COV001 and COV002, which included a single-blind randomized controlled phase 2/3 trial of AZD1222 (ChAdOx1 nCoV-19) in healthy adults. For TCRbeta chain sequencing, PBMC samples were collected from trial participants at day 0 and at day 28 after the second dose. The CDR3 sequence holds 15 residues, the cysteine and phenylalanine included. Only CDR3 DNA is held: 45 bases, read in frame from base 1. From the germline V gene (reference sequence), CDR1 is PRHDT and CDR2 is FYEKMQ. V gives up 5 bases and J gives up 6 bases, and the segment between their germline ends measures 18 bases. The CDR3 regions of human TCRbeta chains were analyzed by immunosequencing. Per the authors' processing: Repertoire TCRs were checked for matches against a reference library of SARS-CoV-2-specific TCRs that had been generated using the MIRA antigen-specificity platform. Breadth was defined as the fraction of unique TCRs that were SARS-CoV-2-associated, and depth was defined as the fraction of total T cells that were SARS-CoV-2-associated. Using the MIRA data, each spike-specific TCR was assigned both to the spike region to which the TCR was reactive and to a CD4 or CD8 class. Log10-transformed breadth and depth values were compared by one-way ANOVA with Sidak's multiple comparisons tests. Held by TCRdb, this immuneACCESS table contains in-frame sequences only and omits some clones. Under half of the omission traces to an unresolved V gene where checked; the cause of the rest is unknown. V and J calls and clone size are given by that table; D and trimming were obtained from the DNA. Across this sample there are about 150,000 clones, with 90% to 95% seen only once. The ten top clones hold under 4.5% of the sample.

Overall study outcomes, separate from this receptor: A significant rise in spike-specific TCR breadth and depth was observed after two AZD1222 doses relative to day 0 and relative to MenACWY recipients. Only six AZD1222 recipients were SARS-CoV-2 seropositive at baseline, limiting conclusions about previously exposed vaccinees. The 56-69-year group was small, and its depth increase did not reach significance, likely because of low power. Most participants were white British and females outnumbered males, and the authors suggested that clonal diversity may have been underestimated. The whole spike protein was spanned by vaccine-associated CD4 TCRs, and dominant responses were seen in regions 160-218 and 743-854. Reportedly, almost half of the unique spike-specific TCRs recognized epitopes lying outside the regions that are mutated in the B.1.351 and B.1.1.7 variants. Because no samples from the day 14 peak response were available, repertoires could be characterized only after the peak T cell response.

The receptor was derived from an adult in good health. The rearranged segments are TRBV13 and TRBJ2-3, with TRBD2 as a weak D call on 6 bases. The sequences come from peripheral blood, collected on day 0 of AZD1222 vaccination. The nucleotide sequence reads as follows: TGTGCCAGCAGCGGTACCGGGACTCGATCGGATACGCAGTATTTT. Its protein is CASSGTGTRSDTQYF. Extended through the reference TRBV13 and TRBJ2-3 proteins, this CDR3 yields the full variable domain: AAGVIQSPRHLIKEKRETATLKCYPIPRHDTVYWYQQGPGQDPQFLISFYEKMQSDKGSIPDRFSAQQFSDYHSELNMSSLELGDSALYFCASSGTGTRSDTQYFGPGTRLTVL.